The 27 T cell receptor beta chains listed next were all sequenced from one sample in a study of blood T cells in healthy people across ages. The second PCR ran roughly 6 to 11 cycles with a sample-barcoded 5' primer and J-beta primers. TCRdb fed the 5' RACE reads into MiXCR, producing one record per CDR3 protein. The sample has hundreds of thousands of distinct CDR3 sequences; around 42% are singletons. The sequencing sample was made of blood. The receptors here all came from a man between 60 and 75 years old in good health.

The table lists this clonotype with a few counts. CDR3 sequence: CASSSRQDLNTEAFF. DNA for the CDR3: TGTGCCAGCAGCTCGCGACAGGACTTGAACACTGAAGCTTTCTTT. The chain has TRBV7-9 and TRBJ1-1; TRBD1 is a possible D gene (6 bases). CDR1 and CDR2 (germline): SEHNR, FQNEAQ (reference sequence). Trimming removed 4 bases at V and 0 bases at J, with 12 bases between. This CDR3 spans 15 amino acids.

The rearrangement uses TRBV3-1 and TRBJ2-4; the D call may be TRBD1 or TRBD2 (6 bases each). Trimming took off 4 bases at V and 13 bases at J, with 26 bases between the two ends. Germline V gives CDR1 LGHDT, CDR2 YNNKEL (reference sequence). CDR3 length: 16 residues. DNA of the CDR3: TGTGCCAGCAGCCTCCAGGGGACTGGACCCTCCTACGGGCAGTACTTC. Protein product: CASSLQGTGPSYGQYF.

V usage is TRBV25-1 and J usage is TRBJ2-7; D not certain. CDR1 and CDR2 (germline): MGHDK, SYGVNS. V shed 1 base and J shed 6 bases, with 4 bases lying between them. CDR3 length: 11 residues. This CDR3 is CASSESIEQYF. The DNA of the CDR3 is TGTGCCAGCAGTGAATCGATCGAGCAGTACTTC.

This clonotype was detected many times. The chain joins TRBV7-2 to TRBJ2-5; the match to TRBD2 covers 9 bases. The germline V gene has CDR1 SGHTA and CDR2 FQGNSA. The V gene end was trimmed by 5 bases and the J gene end by 2 bases; junction bases not matched to a gene: 9. The CDR3 runs 16 residues. The DNA of the CDR3 is TGTGCCAGCAGCCGAATAGCGGGGGTTAAACAAGAGACCCAGTACTTC. Translation: CASSRIAGVKQETQYF.

The chain employs TRBV7-2 and TRBJ2-3, with 12 bases lining up with TRBD1. Germline loops: CDR1 SGHTA, CDR2 FQGNSA. The CDR3 is made up of 16 amino acids. V dropped 5 bases and J dropped 6; count of bases not matched to a gene: 9. The CDR3 DNA is TGTGCCAGCAGCAGAGCCGGGACAGGGGGCCGCGATACGCAGTATTTT. Residues: CASSRAGTGGRDTQYF. Filled out from reference TRBV7-2 and TRBJ2-3, the complete variable domain reads GAGVSQSPSNKVTEKGKDVELRCDPISGHTALYWYRQSLGQGLEFLIYFQGNSAPDKSGLPSDRFSAERTGGSVSTLTIQRTQQEDSAVYLCASSRAGTGGRDTQYFGPGTRLTVL.

Only one count was recorded for this clonotype. V is TRBV20-1 and J is TRBJ1-5, with TRBD1 as a possible D gene (5 bases). V lost 1 base, J lost 0 bases, and 10 bases lay in between. Germline V gene sequence: CDR1 DFQATT, CDR2 SNEGSKA (reference sequence). This CDR3 has 15 residues. CDR3 coding DNA: TGCAGTGCTAGAGCTGGGGCTTATAGCAATCAGCCCCAGCATTTT. It specifies CSARAGAYSNQPQHF.

The CDR3 region has the DNA TGTGCCAGCAGCCGTGGGACAGCTAACTACGAGCAGTACTTC. Amino acid sequence: CASSRGTANYEQYF. This chain joins TRBV11-2 and TRBJ2-7, with 7 bases matching TRBD1. Germline V gene data show CDR1 as SGHAT and CDR2 as FQNNGV. The CDR3 loop spans 14 amino acids. V shed 5 bases and J 3 bases; nucleotides not matched to a gene: 7.

CDR3 in amino acids: CASSLVLAGGPSETQYF. The CDR3 bases are TGTGCCAGCAGCTTGGTTCTAGCGGGGGGGCCCTCAGAGACCCAGTACTTC. The rearrangement joins TRBV5-6 to TRBJ2-5, with TRBD2 matching over 12 bases. V was clipped by 0 bases and J by 4 bases; unmatched bases: 7. This CDR3 is built from 17 residues. Germline CDR1 SGHDT, CDR2 YYEEEE.

The chain links TRBV29-1 to TRBJ1-1; 8 nucleotides line up with TRBD1. CDR1 is SQVTM and CDR2 is ANQGSEA in the germline V gene. V dropped 7 bases and J dropped 0; count of bases not matched to a gene: 4. The CDR3 loop spans 13 amino acids. Written as DNA, the CDR3 is TGCAGCGCAGGACAGGGATTGAACACTGAAGCTTTCTTT. It codes for CSAGQGLNTEAFF.

There are a few counts of this clonotype. The CDR3: CASSPGLPAAHNEQFF. The CDR3 coding sequence is TGTGCCAGCTCCCCGGGACTCCCGGCCGCCCACAATGAGCAGTTCTTC. The J gene is TRBJ2-1, the V gene TRBV18, with a possible D match to TRBD2 (6 bases). Looked up from germline, CDR1 is KGHSH and CDR2 is LQKENI. The V end lost 6 bases, the J end lost 5 bases, and 20 bases lay between the germline ends. This CDR3 spans 16 amino acids.

The gene calls are TRBV18 and TRBJ2-5, with 11 bases matching TRBD2. The V segment lost 5 bases and the J segment 0 bases; nucleotides outside the gene matches: 5. Germline V gene data show CDR1 as KGHSH and CDR2 as LQKENI. The CDR3 totals 16 residues. DNA of the CDR3: TGTGCCAGCTCAAGGCGGGGACTAGCGGACCAAGAGACCCAGTACTTC. Amino acid sequence: CASSRRGLADQETQYF.

The chain couples TRBV4-1 to TRBJ1-2; D not certain. The V end was cut by 1 base, the J end by 1 base, with 10 bases between. Per the germline V gene, CDR1 is MGHRA and CDR2 is YSYEKL. The CDR3 runs to 15 residues. CDR3 sequence (DNA): TGCGCCAGCAGCCAAGTCCGGACGGTTAACTATGGCTACACCTTC. Translated, it gives CASSQVRTVNYGYTF.

This clonotype has more than one count but fewer than ten. V usage is TRBV4-3 and J usage is TRBJ2-7, with D possibly matching TRBD1 (6 bases). Trimming took off 4 bases at V and 4 bases at J, with 17 bases between the two ends. Germline V CDR1 and CDR2: LGHNA, YSLEER. This CDR3 contains 15 residues. CDR3 amino acids: CASSPTGQGLYEQYF. In DNA form, the CDR3 reads TGCGCCAGCAGCCCGACGGGACAAGGTTTATACGAGCAGTACTTC.

The table lists this clonotype with a count of one. CDR3 in DNA: TGTGCCAGCAGGAAGACAGGGGGCAGTGGCTACACCTTC. Translating gives CASRKTGGSGYTF. V gene TRBV6-5 combines with J gene TRBJ1-2, with 10 bases identical to TRBD1. This CDR3 comprises 13 residues. V lost 6 bases and J lost 7; bases outside the gene matches: 5. Germline CDR1 MNHEY, CDR2 SVGAGI.

This chain joins TRBV10-3 and TRBJ1-2; 11 bases align to TRBD1. Looked up from germline, CDR1 is ENHRY and CDR2 is SYGVKD. The CDR3 loop spans 12 amino acids. The CDR3 sequence is CAAGTGGYGYTF. CDR3 coding DNA: TGTGCGGCAGGGACAGGGGGCTATGGCTACACCTTC.

This clonotype was counted only a few times. The V and J genes are TRBV20-1 and TRBJ1-2, with 7 nucleotides matching TRBD1. V lost 5 bases, J lost 4 bases, and 7 bases stayed unmatched. The V gene's germline CDR1 is DFQATT and CDR2 SNEGSKA (reference sequence). This CDR3 comprises 13 residues. The chain's CDR3 is CSAPRGSGYGYTF. The DNA for the CDR3 is TGCAGTGCTCCCAGGGGGTCGGGCTATGGCTACACCTTC.

The rearrangement joins TRBV6-1 to TRBJ2-7; 7 bases are a match to TRBD1. Germline V gives CDR1 MNHNS, CDR2 SASEGT. The CDR3 spans 13 residues. V was pared by 7 bases and J by 1 base, with 4 bases of the junction left unmatched. For the CDR3, the DNA is TGTGCCAGCACGGGACAGCGTTCCTACGAGCAGTACTTC. It yields the protein CASTGQRSYEQYF.

V is TRBV7-8 and J is TRBJ2-7, with D uncertain. The end of the DNA fits TRBJ2-5 better, so the J call may be wrong. Per the germline V gene, CDR1 is SGHVS and CDR2 is FQNEAQ. This CDR3 comprises 12 residues. The CDR3 coding sequence is TGTGCCAGCAGCCGAGAGGCGGAGACCCAGTACTTC. This encodes CASSREAETQYF.

This sequence joins TRBV5-5 and TRBJ2-5; 7 nucleotides agree with TRBD1. The end of the DNA fits TRBJ2-7 better, so the J call may be wrong. Per germline, CDR1 SGHKS and CDR2 YYEKEE (reference sequence). This CDR3 is 15 amino acids long. CDR3 protein: CASSLLDRVLDEQYF. For the CDR3, the DNA is TGTGCCAGCAGCCTACTTGACAGGGTTTTGGACGAGCAGTACTTC.

This clonotype has only a few counts. This chain joins TRBV6-2 or TRBV6-3 and TRBJ1-5; the D gene is possibly TRBD1 (5 bases). The CDR3 totals 16 residues. V was trimmed by 5 bases and J by 5 bases, leaving 19 bases between them. Per the germline V gene, CDR1 is MNHEY and CDR2 is SVGEGT. In DNA, the CDR3 is TGTGCCAGCAGTCCCGCGGGTAGGGACGGGTATCAGCCCCAGCATTTT. It codes for CASSPAGRDGYQPQHF.

This chain connects TRBV5-1 to TRBJ2-7, with D perhaps matching TRBD2 (7 bases). The V gene lost 4 bases and the J gene lost 2 bases, with 16 bases spanning the gap. The CDR3 length is 15 residues. Germline loops: CDR1 SGHRS, CDR2 YFSETQ. Written as DNA, the CDR3 is TGCGCCAGCAGCCCGGGGGGCAGGGAGACCTACGAGCAGTACTTC. Protein product: CASSPGGRETYEQYF.

V and J are TRBV28 and TRBJ2-1, with TRBD1 as a possible D gene (5 bases). CDR1 is MDHEN, CDR2 SYDVKM, per germline. This CDR3 is 15 amino acids long. The germline V and J ends were trimmed by 5 bases and 0 bases, with 11 bases remaining between them. DNA of the CDR3: TGTGCCAGCAGTACACGACAGTTCTCCTACAATGAGCAGTTCTTC. It yields the protein CASSTRQFSYNEQFF.

V and J are TRBV7-2 and TRBJ1-5; tentative D call: TRBD1 (6 bases). The germline V gene has CDR1 SGHTA and CDR2 FQGNSA. Trimming took 4 bases from V and 9 from J, leaving 19 bases between them. The CDR3 length is 15 residues. This CDR3 reads CASSSGGPEASPQHF. In DNA, the CDR3 is TGTGCCAGCAGCTCCGGGGGGCCAGAGGCCTCGCCCCAGCATTTT.

This clonotype appeared a single time. The rearrangement links TRBV7-2 to TRBJ2-7; D is tentatively TRBD1 or TRBD2 (5 bases each). The CDR3 has 18 amino acids. Germline V lookup: CDR1 SGHTA, CDR2 FQGNSA. V was pared by 3 bases and J by 6 bases, with 27 bases between. The CDR3 DNA sequence: TGTGCCAGCAGCTTTCGAGTTCCCGAGCTAGCAGGGATGACCGAGCAGTACTTC. Its translation: CASSFRVPELAGMTEQYF. The whole variable domain, filled in from reference TRBV7-2 and TRBJ2-7, reads GAGVSQSPSNKVTEKGKDVELRCDPISGHTALYWYRQSLGQGLEFLIYFQGNSAPDKSGLPSDRFSAERTGGSVSTLTIQRTQQEDSAVYLCASSFRVPELAGMTEQYFGPGTRLTVT.

Here the CDR3 reads CASSRHRDGNEQYF. For the CDR3, the DNA is TGTGCCAGCAGCCGGCACAGGGATGGGAATGAGCAGTACTTC. The rearrangement joins TRBV7-8 to TRBJ2-7; tentative D call: TRBD1 (6 bases). The length of the CDR3 is 14 residues. CDR1 is SGHVS, CDR2 FQNEAQ, per germline. Deletions cut 5 bases from V and 7 bases from J, with 18 bases between.

The rearrangement links TRBV24-1 to TRBJ2-3, with D possibly matching TRBD2 (6 bases). Trimming took 7 bases from V and 0 from J, leaving 13 bases between them. Germline CDR1 and CDR2: KGHDR and SFDVKD. This CDR3 has 15 residues. In nucleotides, the CDR3 is TGTGCCACCAGCCGCATGGGGACTAGCACAGATACGCAGTATTTT. This encodes CATSRMGTSTDTQYF.

J is TRBJ2-1 and V is TRBV2; TRBD1 might be the D (5 bases). Germline CDR1 is SNHLY and CDR2 is FYNNEI. V gave up 4 bases and J gave up 0 bases, with 13 bases separating them. CDR3 size: 16 residues. CDR3 sequence reads: CASSAQGRYSYNEQFF. CDR3 DNA: TGTGCCAGCAGTGCCCAGGGCAGGTACTCCTACAATGAGCAGTTCTTC.